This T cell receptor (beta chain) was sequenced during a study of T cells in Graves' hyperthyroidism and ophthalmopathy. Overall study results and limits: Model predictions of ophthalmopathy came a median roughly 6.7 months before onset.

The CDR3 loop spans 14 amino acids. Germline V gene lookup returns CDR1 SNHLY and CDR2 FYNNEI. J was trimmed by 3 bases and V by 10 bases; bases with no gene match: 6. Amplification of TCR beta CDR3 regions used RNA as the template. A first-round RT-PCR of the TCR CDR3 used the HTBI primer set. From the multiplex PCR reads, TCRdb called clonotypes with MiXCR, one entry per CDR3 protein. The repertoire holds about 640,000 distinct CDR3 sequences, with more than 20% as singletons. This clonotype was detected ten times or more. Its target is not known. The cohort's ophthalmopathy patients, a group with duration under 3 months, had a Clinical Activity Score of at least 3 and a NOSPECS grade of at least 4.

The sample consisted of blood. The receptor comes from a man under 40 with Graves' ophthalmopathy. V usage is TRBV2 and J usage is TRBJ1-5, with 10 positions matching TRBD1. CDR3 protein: CAIWTGGVNQPQHF. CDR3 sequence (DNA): TGTGCCATCTGGACAGGGGGTGTCAATCAGCCCCAGCATTTT.